A single TCR beta chain is shown here with its context. Its antigen remains unidentified. This specimen comes from a study of T cell repertoires in cytomegalovirus infection. Overall study: Matching HLA type, along with CMV infection, was indicated by public TCR beta signatures.

Study-wide points: Based on cumulative public TCR beta family frequency, carriers of CMV plus the relevant HLA were identified.

V lost 3 bases and J 1 base, leaving 21 bases between the germline ends. CDR3 length: 18 residues. TCRdb itself ran the reads through MiXCR, one entry per CDR3 protein. The table includes roughly 920,000 distinct CDR3 sequences, more than 25% detected once. The sample consisted of cultured CD8+ T cells from PBMCs, taken from culture after CMV antigen stimulation. This chain connects TRBV12-3 or TRBV12-4 to TRBJ2-5; D call uncertain. The TCR sequence derives from a human donor in good health (CMV status not recorded). Some clones in this sample may be carry-over from other donors' samples. CDR3 sequence reads: CASSFPTSFPARQETQYF. CDR3 nucleotides: TGTGCCAGCAGTTTTCCCACCTCCTTCCCGGCGCGCCAAGAGACCCAGTACTTC.